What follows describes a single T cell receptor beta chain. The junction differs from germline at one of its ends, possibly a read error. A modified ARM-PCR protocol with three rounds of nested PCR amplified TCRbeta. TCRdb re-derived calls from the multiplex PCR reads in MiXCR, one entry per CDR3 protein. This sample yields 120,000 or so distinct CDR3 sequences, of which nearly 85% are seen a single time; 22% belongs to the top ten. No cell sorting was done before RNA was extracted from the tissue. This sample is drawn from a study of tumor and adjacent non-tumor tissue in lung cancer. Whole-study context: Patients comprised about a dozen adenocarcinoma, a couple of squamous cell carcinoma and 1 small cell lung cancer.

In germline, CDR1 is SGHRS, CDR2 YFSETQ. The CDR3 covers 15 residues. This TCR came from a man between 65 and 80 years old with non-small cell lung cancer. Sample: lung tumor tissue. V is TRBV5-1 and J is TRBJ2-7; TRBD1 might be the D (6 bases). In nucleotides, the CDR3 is TGCGCCAGCAGCTTGGATCTCGGGACACTCTACGAACAGTACTTC. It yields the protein CASSLDLGTLYEQYF.